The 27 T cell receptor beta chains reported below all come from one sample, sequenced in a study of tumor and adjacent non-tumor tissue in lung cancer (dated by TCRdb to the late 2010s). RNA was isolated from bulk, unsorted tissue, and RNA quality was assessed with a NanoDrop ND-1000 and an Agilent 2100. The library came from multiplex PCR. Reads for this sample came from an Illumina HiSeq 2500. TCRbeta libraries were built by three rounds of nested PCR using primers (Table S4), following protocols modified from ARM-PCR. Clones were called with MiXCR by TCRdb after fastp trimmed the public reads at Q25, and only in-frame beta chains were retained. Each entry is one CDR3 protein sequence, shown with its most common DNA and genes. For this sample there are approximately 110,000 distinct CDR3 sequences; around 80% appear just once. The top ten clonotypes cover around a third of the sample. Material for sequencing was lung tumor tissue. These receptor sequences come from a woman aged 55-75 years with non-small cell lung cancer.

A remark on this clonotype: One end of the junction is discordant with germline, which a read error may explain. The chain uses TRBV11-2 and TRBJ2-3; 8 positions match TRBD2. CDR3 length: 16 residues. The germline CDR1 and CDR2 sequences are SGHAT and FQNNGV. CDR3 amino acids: CASSFRAGASTVTQYF. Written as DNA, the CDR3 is TGTGCCAGCAGCTTCAGAGCGGGAGCTTCCACAGTTACGCAGTATTTT.

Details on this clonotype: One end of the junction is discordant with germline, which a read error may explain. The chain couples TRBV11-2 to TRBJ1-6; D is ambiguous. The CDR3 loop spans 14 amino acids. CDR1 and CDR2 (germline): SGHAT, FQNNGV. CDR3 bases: TGTGCCAACAGCTTAGAAGCACGTAATTTACCCCTCCACTTT. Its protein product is CANSLEARNLPLHF.

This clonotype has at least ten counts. CDR3 in amino acids: CASRGDSKPGNTIYF. In DNA, the CDR3 is TGCGCCAGCAGAGGGGACAGCAAACCTGGAAACACCATATATTTT. This chain connects TRBV4-1 to TRBJ1-3; 7 bases are a match to TRBD1. This CDR3 region has 15 residues. Per the germline V gene, CDR1 is MGHRA and CDR2 is YSYEKL. Losses at the gene ends were 6 bases for V and 2 bases for J; bases not matched to a gene: 7.

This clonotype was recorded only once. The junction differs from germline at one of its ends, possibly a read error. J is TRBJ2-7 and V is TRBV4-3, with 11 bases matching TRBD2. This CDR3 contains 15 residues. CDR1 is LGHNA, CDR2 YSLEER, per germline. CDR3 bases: TGCGCCGGCAGCCAAGGGACTAGCGGAACCTACGAGCAGTACTTT. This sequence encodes CAGSQGTSGTYEQYF.

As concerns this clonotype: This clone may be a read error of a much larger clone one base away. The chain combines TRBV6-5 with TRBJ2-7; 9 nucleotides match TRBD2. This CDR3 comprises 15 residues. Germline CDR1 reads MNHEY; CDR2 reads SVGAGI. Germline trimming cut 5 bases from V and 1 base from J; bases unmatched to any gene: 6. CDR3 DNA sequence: TGTGCCAGCAGTCCTAGCGGGACGAGGTCCTACGAGCAGTACTTC. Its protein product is CASSPSGTRSYEQYF.

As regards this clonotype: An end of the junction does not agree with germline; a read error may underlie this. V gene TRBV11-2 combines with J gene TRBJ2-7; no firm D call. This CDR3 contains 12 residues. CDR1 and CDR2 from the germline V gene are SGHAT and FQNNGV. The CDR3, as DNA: TGTGCCACCAGCGCGGACCGCTACGAGCAATACTTC. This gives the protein CATSADRYEQYF.

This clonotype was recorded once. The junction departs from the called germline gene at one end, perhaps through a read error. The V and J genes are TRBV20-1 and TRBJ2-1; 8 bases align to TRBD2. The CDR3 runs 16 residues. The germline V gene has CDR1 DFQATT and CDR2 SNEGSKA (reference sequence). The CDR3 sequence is CSAGPLGTGGNNEKFF. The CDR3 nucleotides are TGCAGTGCTGGACCCCTGGGAACGGGAGGGAACAATGAGAAGTTCTTC.

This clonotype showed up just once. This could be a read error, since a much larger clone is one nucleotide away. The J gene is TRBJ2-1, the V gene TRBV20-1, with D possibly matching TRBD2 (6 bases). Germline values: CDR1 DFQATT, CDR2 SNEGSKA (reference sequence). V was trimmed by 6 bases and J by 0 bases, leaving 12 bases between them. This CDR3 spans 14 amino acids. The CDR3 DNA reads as TGCAGTGCCTTAGCGGATAGCTCCTACAATGAGCAGTTCTTC. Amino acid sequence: CSALADSSYNEQFF.

CDR3 in amino acids: CASRRHGGPSTDTQYF. The CDR3 DNA sequence: TGTGCCAGCAGACGGCATGGGGGACCTAGCACAGATACGCAGTATTTT. The V call is TRBV28, the J call TRBJ2-3; D could derive from TRBD1 or TRBD2 (5 bases each). In germline, CDR1 is MDHEN, CDR2 SYDVKM. Trimming stripped 6 bases from V and 0 bases from J, with 16 bases between. The CDR3 has 16 amino acids.

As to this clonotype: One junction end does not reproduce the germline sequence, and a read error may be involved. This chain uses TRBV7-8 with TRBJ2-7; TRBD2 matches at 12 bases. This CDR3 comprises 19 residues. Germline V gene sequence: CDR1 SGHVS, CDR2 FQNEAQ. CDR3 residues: CTSSTPWGLAGVQPYEQYF. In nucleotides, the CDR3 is TGTACCAGCAGCACCCCCTGGGGACTAGCGGGCGTCCAACCCTACGAGCAGTACTTC.

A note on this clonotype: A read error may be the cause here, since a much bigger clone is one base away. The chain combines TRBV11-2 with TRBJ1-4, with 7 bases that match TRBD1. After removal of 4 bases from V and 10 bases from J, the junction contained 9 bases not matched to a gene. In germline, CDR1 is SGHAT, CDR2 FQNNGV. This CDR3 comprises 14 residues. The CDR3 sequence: CASSSPDPGGKLFF. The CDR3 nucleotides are TGTGCCAGCAGCTCCCCGGACCCAGGGGGAAAACTGTTTTTT.

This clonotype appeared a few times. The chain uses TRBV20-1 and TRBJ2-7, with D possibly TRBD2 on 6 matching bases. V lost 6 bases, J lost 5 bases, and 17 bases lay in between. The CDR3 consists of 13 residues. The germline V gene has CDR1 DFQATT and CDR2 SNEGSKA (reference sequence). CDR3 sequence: CSAAEGNTNEQYF. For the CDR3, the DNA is TGCAGTGCCGCGGAGGGGAATACGAACGAGCAGTACTTC.

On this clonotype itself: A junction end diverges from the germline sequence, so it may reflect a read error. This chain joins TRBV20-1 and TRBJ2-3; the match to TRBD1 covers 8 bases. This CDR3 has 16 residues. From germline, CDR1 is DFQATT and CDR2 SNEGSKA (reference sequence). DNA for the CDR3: TGCAGTGCCCTCAATGACCGGGACAGGTGCACGGATACGCAGTATTTT. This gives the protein CSALNDRDRCTDTQYF.

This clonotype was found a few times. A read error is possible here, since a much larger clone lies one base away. Here the CDR3 DNA reads TGTGCCAGCGTCGGAGGGAGCAGTAACAATGAGCAGTTCTTC. It specifies CASVGGSSNNEQFF. This rearrangement joins TRBV6-6 to TRBJ2-1, with D maybe TRBD2 (6 bases). Germline CDR1 and CDR2: MNHNY and SVGAGI (reference sequence). V was trimmed by 8 bases and J by 5 bases, leaving 16 bases between them. The CDR3 totals 14 residues.

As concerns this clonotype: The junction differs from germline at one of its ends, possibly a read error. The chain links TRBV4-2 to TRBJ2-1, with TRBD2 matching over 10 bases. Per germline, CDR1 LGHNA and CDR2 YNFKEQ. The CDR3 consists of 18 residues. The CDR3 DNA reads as TGTGCCAGCAACCAAGAATCGTCCTCCGGGACTAGCGCGAGTGAGCAGTTCTTC. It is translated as CASNQESSSGTSASEQFF.

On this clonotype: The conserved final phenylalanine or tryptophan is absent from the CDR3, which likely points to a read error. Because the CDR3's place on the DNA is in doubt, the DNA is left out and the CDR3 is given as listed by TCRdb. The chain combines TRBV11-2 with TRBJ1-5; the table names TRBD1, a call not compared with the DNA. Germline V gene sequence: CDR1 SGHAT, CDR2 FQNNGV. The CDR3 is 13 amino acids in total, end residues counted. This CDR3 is CTSSRDGGQPQRY.

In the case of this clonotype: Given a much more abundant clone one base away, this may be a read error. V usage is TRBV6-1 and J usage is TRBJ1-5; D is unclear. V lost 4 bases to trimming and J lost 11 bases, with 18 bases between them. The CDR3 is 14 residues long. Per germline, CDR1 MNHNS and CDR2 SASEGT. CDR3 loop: CASSAIDALRTQHF. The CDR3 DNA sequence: TGTGCCAGCAGTGCCATTGACGCGTTAAGGACCCAGCATTTT.

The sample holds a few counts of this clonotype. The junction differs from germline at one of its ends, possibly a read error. CDR3 protein: CVSSYMTTASYGYTF. The CDR3 DNA sequence: TGTGTCAGCAGTTACATGACGACAGCTAGTTATGGCTACACCTTC. The chain is built from TRBV6-5 and TRBJ1-2; D possibly corresponds to TRBD1 (5 bases). From germline, CDR1 is MNHEY and CDR2 SVGAGI. The CDR3 runs 15 residues.

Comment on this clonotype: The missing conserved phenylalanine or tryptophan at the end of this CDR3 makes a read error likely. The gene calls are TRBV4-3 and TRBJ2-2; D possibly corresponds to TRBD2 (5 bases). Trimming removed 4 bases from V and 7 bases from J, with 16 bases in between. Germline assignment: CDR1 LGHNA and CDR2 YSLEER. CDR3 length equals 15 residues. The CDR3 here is CASSPAGGRIGELFY. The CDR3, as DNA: TGCGCCAGCAGCCCTGCTGGTGGGAGAATCGGGGAGCTGTTTTAT.

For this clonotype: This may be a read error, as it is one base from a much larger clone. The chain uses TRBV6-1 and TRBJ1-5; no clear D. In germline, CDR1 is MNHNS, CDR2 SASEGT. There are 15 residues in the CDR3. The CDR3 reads CASSEGIPVNQLQHF. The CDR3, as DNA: TGTGCCAGCAGTGAGGGGATCCCAGTGAATCAGCTCCAGCATTTT.

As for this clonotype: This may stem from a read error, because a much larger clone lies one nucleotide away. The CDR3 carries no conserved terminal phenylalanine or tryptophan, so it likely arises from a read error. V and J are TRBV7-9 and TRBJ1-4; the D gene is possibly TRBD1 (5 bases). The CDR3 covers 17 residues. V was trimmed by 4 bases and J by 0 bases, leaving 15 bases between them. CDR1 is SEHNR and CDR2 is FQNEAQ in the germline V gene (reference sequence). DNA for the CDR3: TGTGCCAGCAGCTCCCTGACAGCCTTCGCAACTAATGAAAAACTGTTTTAT. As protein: CASSSLTAFATNEKLFY.

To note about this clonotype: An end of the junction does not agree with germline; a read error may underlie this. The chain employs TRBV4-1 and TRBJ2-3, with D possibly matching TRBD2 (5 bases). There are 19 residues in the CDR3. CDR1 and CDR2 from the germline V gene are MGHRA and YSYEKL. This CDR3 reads CASSQDRRRVSGLTDTQYF. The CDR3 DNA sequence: TGCGCCAGTAGCCAAGATAGGAGGAGAGTCAGTGGCCTCACAGATACGCAGTATTTT.

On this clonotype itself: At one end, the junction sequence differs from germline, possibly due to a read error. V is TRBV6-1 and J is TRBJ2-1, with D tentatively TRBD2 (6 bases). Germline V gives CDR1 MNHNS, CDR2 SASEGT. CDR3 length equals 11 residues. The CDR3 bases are TGTGGCAGCTGGACTAACAATGAGCAGTTCTTC. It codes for CGSWTNNEQFF.

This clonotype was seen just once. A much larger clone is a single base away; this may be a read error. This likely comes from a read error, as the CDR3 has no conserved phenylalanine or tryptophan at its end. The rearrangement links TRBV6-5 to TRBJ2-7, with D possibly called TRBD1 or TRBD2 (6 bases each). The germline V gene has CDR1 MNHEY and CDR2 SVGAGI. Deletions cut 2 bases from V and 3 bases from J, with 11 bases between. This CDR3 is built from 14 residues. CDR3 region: CASSYRRGDYEQYL. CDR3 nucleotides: TGTGCCAGCAGTTACCGTAGGGGGGACTACGAGCAGTACTTG.

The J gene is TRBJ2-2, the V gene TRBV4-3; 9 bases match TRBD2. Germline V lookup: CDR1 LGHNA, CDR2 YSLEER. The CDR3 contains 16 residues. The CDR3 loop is CDSSQGLAGNTGELFF. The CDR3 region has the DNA TGCGATAGCAGCCAAGGGCTAGCGGGAAACACCGGGGAGCTGTTTTTT.

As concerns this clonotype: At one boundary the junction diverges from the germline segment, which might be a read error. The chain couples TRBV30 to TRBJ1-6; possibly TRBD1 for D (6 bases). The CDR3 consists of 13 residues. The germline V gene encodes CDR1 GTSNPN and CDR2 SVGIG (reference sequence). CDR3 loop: CACTGQYNTPLHF. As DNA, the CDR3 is TGTGCCTGTACAGGGCAATATAATACACCCCTCCACTTT.

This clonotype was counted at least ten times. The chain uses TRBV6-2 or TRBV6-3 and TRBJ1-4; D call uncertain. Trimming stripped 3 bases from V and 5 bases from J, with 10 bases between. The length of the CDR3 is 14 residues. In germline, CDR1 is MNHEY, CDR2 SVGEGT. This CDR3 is CASSYQIQNEKLFF. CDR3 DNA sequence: TGTGCCAGCAGTTATCAGATCCAGAATGAAAAACTGTTTTTT.